What follows are 13 T cell receptor beta chains derived from one specimen sequenced in a study of shared clonotypes between healthy human individuals. Assay used: immunoSEQ multiplex PCR; TCRdb lists only in-frame clones, some missing. The sample has under 1,900,000 clones; approximately 98.5% are singletons. Sequenced input: naive CD4+ T cells sorted from blood. Specified subset: CD45RA+ positively selected. The receptor set was obtained from a man between 25 and 39 years old in good health.

The rearrangement uses TRBV2 and TRBJ2-5; no definite D call. In germline, CDR1 is SNHLY, CDR2 FYNNEI. The CDR3 has 15 amino acids. Trimming pared 4 bases from V and 0 bases from J, leaving 12 bases between. The DNA of the CDR3 is TGTGCCAGCAGTGTACTACTCAGTTACCAAGAGACCCAGTACTTC. It encodes CASSVLLSYQETQYF.

The gene calls are TRBV13 and TRBJ2-4; D not resolved. The CDR3 totals 14 residues. Germline V gives CDR1 PRHDT, CDR2 FYEKMQ (reference sequence). The V and J ends lost 0 bases and 8 bases respectively, with 11 bases between them. CDR3 protein: CASSLGSTLDIQYF. The CDR3 DNA reads as TGTGCCAGCAGCTTAGGGTCTACCTTAGACATTCAGTACTTC.

The J gene is TRBJ2-7, the V gene TRBV14; unclear D gene. This CDR3 contains 14 residues. Germline V gene sequence: CDR1 SGHDN, CDR2 FVKESK. The ends were cut back, 0 bases at V and 1 base at J, with 7 bases in the middle. This chain's CDR3 is CASSQDFVSYEQYF. CDR3 in DNA: TGTGCCAGCAGCCAAGATTTCGTATCCTACGAGCAGTACTTC.

The J gene is TRBJ2-7, the V gene TRBV27, with TRBD1 matching over 7 bases. The germline CDR1 and CDR2 sequences are MNHEY and SMNVEV (reference sequence). The CDR3 has 14 amino acids. J lost 6 bases, V lost 9 bases, and 14 bases had no gene match. The CDR3 DNA sequence: TGTGCCAGTAAGCCCCGACAGGGAGCCCCCGAGCAGTACTTC. Translation: CASKPRQGAPEQYF.

The chain employs TRBV4-2 and TRBJ2-3, with 9 bases that match TRBD2. The germline V gene encodes CDR1 LGHNA and CDR2 YNFKEQ. CDR3 length: 16 amino acids. V trimming: 4 bases; J trimming: 4 bases; junction bases outside the gene matches: 9. This CDR3 is CASSPRSGRWPDTQYF. The CDR3 DNA reads as TGTGCCAGCAGCCCGAGAAGCGGGAGGTGGCCAGATACGCAGTATTTT.

The V gene is TRBV6-1, the J gene TRBJ1-1; D remains ambiguous. The germline V gene encodes CDR1 MNHNS and CDR2 SASEGT. CDR3 length equals 12 residues. V shed 2 bases and J shed 10 bases, with 11 bases lying between them. The chain's CDR3 is CASSETRMGAFF. DNA for the CDR3: TGTGCCAGCAGTGAAACCAGGATGGGAGCTTTCTTT.

The J gene is TRBJ2-5, the V gene TRBV28; possible D gene TRBD1, 6 bases. V lost 10 bases and J lost 2, with 11 bases in between. Germline CDR1 is MDHEN and CDR2 is SYDVKM. There are 12 residues in the CDR3. CDR3 protein: CATDGTQETQYF. The CDR3 bases are TGTGCCACCGATGGGACACAAGAGACCCAGTACTTC.

The chain combines TRBV28 with TRBJ2-3; 10 positions match TRBD2. V trimming: 6 bases; J trimming: 6 bases; junction bases outside the gene matches: 6. Germline CDR1 and CDR2: MDHEN and SYDVKM. The CDR3 contains 14 residues. The CDR3 spells CASSQAGGPDTQYF. The CDR3 DNA sequence: TGTGCCAGCAGCCAAGCGGGAGGGCCGGATACGCAGTATTTT.

The CDR3 DNA is TGTGCCAGCAGTGAGGCTAGCGGGAGGGTTATCCGGCAGTACTTC. It yields the protein CASSEASGRVIRQYF. V and J are TRBV6-1 and TRBJ2-7; 12 bases match TRBD2. CDR3 size: 15 residues. CDR1 and CDR2 from the germline V gene are MNHNS and SASEGT. With 3 bases clipped from V and 9 bases from J, the junction kept 9 bases outside the gene matches.

The chain couples TRBV28 to TRBJ2-5; unclear D gene. The CDR3 extends over 11 amino acids. The V and J ends lost 3 bases and 5 bases respectively, with 4 bases between them. CDR1 and CDR2 from the germline V gene are MDHEN and SYDVKM. CDR3 DNA: TGTGCCAGCAGTTTTAAGGAGACCCAGTACTTC. Translation gives CASSFKETQYF.

The rearrangement joins TRBV7-2 to TRBJ2-3, with 9 bases that match TRBD1. The ends lost 4 bases at V and 5 bases at J; junction bases unmatched: 10. Germline V gene data show CDR1 as SGHTA and CDR2 as FQGNSA. The CDR3 is made up of 16 amino acids. CDR3 coding DNA: TGTGCCAGCAGCTCCCCGGGACAGGGCCGTGGAGATACGCAGTATTTT. Translation gives CASSSPGQGRGDTQYF.

Only one count was recorded for this clone. V gene TRBV7-9 combines with J gene TRBJ2-3; 8 bases fit TRBD1. The V and J ends lost 2 bases and 0 bases, in that order; junction bases with no gene match: 7. The germline V gene encodes CDR1 SEHNR and CDR2 FQNEAQ (reference sequence). This CDR3 is built from 17 residues. DNA of the CDR3: TGTGCCAGCAGCTTATTACGGGACAGGACTAGCACAGATACGCAGTATTTT. Translated: CASSLLRDRTSTDTQYF.

On this clone: Distinct nucleotide sequences in the sample also encode this CDR3. The rearrangement joins TRBV20-1 to TRBJ1-1; D ambiguous. V lost 3 bases to trimming and J lost 4 bases, with 6 bases between them. The germline gives CDR1 DFQATT, CDR2 SNEGSKA (reference sequence). The CDR3 consists of 11 residues. CDR3 DNA: TGCAGTGCTAGTAGAGGCACTGAAGCTTTCTTT. Its protein is CSASRGTEAFF.